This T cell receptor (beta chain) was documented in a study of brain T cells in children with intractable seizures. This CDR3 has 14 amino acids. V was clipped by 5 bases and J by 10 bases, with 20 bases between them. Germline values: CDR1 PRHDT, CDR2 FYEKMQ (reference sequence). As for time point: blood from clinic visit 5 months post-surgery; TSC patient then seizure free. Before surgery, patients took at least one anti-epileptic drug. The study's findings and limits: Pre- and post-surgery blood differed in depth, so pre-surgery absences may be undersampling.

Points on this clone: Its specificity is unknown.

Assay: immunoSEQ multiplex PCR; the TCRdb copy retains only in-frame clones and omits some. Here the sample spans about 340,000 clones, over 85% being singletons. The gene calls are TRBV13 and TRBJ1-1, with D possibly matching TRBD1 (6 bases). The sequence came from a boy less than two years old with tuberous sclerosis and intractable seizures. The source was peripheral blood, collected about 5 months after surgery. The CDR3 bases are TGTGCCAGCAGCCCTCGGGACAAAACAGTTGTAGCTTTCTTT. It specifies CASSPRDKTVVAFF.